What follows describes a single T cell receptor beta chain. This clonotype was observed many times. Its antigen remains unidentified. Because the CDR3's place on the DNA is in doubt, the DNA is left out and the CDR3 is given as listed by TCRdb. The data are from a study of T cells in Graves' hyperthyroidism and ophthalmopathy (dated by TCRdb to the late 2010s). Study-level background: Peripheral blood was sampled at the time of initial diagnosis, prior to any treatment. To identify TCR V-J signatures that set the groups apart, the researchers used a discovery cohort of more than 95 patients, made up of some 41 with Graves' ophthalmopathy and 57 with stable Graves' hyperthyroidism. Prospective prediction of ophthalmopathy was tested in an independent validation cohort consisting of roughly 19 hyperthyroidism patients and some 17 patients who later progressed to ophthalmopathy. The 90 to 100 discovery patients were randomly split 7:3 into training and test sets. In several Graves' hyperthyroidism patients, the study also compared T-cell repertoires from thyroid tissue with T-cell repertoires from blood. After blood sampling, hyperthyroidism patients were treated with methimazole at a starting dose of 30 mg daily, and ophthalmopathy patients were treated with high-dose intravenous methylprednisolone. The paper reports TCR Vbeta CDR3 sequencing of some 140 peripheral blood samples: some 44 ophthalmopathy, 70 to 85 hyperthyroidism and around 17 progressor patients. Overall results and qualifications from the work: During validation, the model predicted progression to ophthalmopathy a median of around six months ahead of onset, with 70.59% sensitivity and 72.22% specificity. No statistical method was used to fix the sample size in advance, and group allocation was not hidden from the investigators. Most expanded thyroid clonotypes (frequency above 0.001) were also detected in blood, a finding suggesting that blood repertoires may reflect thyroid immune responses. A model built on a 13 V-J signature distinguished ophthalmopathy from stable hyperthyroidism, reaching 87.88% sensitivity and approximately 83% specificity in cross-validation and 80%/75% in testing.

A patient counted as having stable Graves' hyperthyroidism if no progression to ophthalmopathy occurred over 18 months of follow-up. Hyperthyroidism patients were aged 18 to 65 years and newly diagnosed, with disease duration of less than 2 months. Exclusion was applied to patients with uncontrolled infections, other autoimmune diseases, pregnancy or lactation. Diagnoses relied on clinical symptoms, serum thyroxine and TRAb, thyroid ultrasound and orbital computed tomography. Ficoll-Paque density gradient centrifugation was used to isolate PBMCs from around 9.1 ml of fresh peripheral blood. Total RNA was extracted using Trizol reagent, and RNA quality was assessed on an Agilent 2100 Bioanalyzer. The TCR beta CDR3 regions were amplified from RNA transcripts. For the first round of RT-PCR on the TCR CDR3, the HTBI primer set was used together with the Qiagen OneStep RT-PCR kit. The libraries were constructed in a second round of multiplex PCR and then size-selected and purified. The libraries were sequenced on an Illumina HiSeq2000 using paired-end 100 bp reads. The study's own analysis went as follows. SOAPnuke was used to process the raw data, throwing out any read that contained adapters or uncalled bases, had a mean Phred below 15, or lacked an exact constant-primer or identifier match. High-quality paired reads were merged with COPE v1.2.5, and unique nucleotide sequences were defined as clonotypes. MiTCR v1.1 was used to align the clonotypes against IMGT TRBV, TRBD and TRBJ reference segments. The analysis was restricted to V-J combinations with a frequency above 0.0001, which together covered roughly 99% of the repertoires. A TCS score was defined as the ratio of F50 (clonal expansion) to E x V (chaos), with BLOSUM62-based TCRdist applied between CDR3 peptides within each V-J. Welch's t-statistics and random forest reduced approximately 520 V-J features to about 13, which were used in a naive Bayes classifier (R e1071). TCRdb trimmed the raw reads at Q25, called clones with MiXCR and kept productive beta chains. Each CDR3 protein appears once, grouped with its most common genes and DNA. The V and J calls here are based on TCRdb, not the publication. This sample comprises approximately 740,000 distinct CDR3 sequences, about 15% of them detected only once. The biggest ten clones account for approximately 10% of the sample.

Including the terminal cysteine and phenylalanine, the CDR3 comprises 18 residues. The clonotype comes from a woman aged 18-29 years with Graves' hyperthyroidism. Material: blood. The chain is encoded by TRBV12-3 or TRBV12-4 joined to TRBJ2-1; TRBD2 is taken as the D call from the table, unchecked against the DNA. CDR3 reads: CASSSSGLAGRGGREQFF.